This TCR beta chain was retrieved from a study of OX40 agonist ivuxolimab in advanced cancers. Study in general: The eligibility criteria allowed prior anti-PD-1, anti-PD-L1 or anti-CTLA-4 therapy, and approximately 42% had some.

CDR3 length: 17 amino acids. From germline, CDR1 is SGDLS and CDR2 YYNGEE. V gave up 5 bases and J gave up 2 bases; unmatched junction bases: 13. Repertoires were generated with immunoSEQ multiplex PCR, while TCRdb's copy carries only in-frame clones and drops some. The sample lists roughly 11,000 clones, around four fifths seen once, with about a tenth in the top ten. This clone is termed large. This TCR derives from an adult with an advanced solid tumor such as melanoma, head and neck, liver or kidney cancer. The material was CD4+ or CD8+ T cells sorted from blood, obtained in a trial of the OX40 agonist ivuxolimab. The rearrangement uses TRBV9 and TRBJ1-3; TRBD1 agrees at 7 bases. The DNA of the CDR3 is TGTGCCAGCAGTGGCCAGATGAAGGGGGCCCCTGGAAACACCATATATTTT. Translating gives CASSGQMKGAPGNTIYF. Together with reference TRBV9 and TRBJ1-3, the CDR3 gives the full variable domain: DSGVTQTPKHLITATGQRVTLRCSPRSGDLSVYWYQQSLDQGLQFLIQYYNGEERAKGNILERFSAQQFPDLHSELNLSSLELGDSALYFCASSGQMKGAPGNTIYFGEGSWLTVV.